This T cell receptor beta chain was obtained from a study of T cells after yellow fever vaccination (dated by TCRdb to the late 2010s). With regard to the full study: The SMART-Seq v4 Ultra Low Input RNA kit was used to prepare libraries from fractions with low cell numbers. Two healthy male donors made up the cohort, one aged 18 to 30 years and the other aged 30 to 40 years. Bulk PBMC replicates and cell subsets were isolated from blood drawn at multiple timepoints before and after both primary and secondary immunization. Bulk TCR alpha and beta repertoires were sequenced longitudinally to track T-cell clones before and after primary and booster YFV17D yellow fever vaccination. Study-wide findings and limitations: A small share of clonotypes occurred in both CD4 and CD8 compartments, likely arising from convergent recombination. Because only a couple of donors were included in the study, the extent to which the findings can be generalized is limited. Because abundant contaminating clonotypes from the bulk population could be contained in FACS-sorted repertoires, computational filtering was required. The secondary T-cell response was weaker than the primary response but faster, peaking on day 5 instead of day 15. Most clones expanded after primary vaccination (96% of CD4 and around 89% of CD8) were re-detected after the booster, suggesting that broad memory maintenance occurred.

In this sample, this clonotype turned up a few times. What antigen it recognizes has not been identified. No qualities accompany the bases; no much larger clone lies one base away. Trimming removed 4 bases from V and 4 bases from J, leaving 17 bases between the germline ends. Spanning cysteine to phenylalanine, the CDR3 consists of 15 amino acids. Only the CDR3 DNA stays, 45 bases, in frame from base 1. According to the germline V gene (reference sequence), CDR1 reads SGHNT and CDR2 reads YYREEE. The listed sequencing device is Illumina NovaSeq 6000. Synthesis of TCR cDNA relied on 5'RACE template switching, a step that introduced a universal primer site along with unique molecular identifiers. Priming of cDNA synthesis was performed from both the TCR alpha and TCR beta constant segments. Libraries were amplified in two PCR steps, with sample barcodes and sequencing adapters added in the second step. Sequencing of the libraries was done on either Illumina HiSeq 2500 (2x100 bp) or NovaSeq (2x150 bp). For the original study's pipeline: Reads were demultiplexed and collapsed into UMI consensus sequences with MIGEC, and V(D)J alignment was performed with MiXCR. Clonotypes responding to the vaccine were identified with edgeR on replicate PBMC samples, with the criteria of FDR below 0.01 and a log2 fold change above 5 up to day 15. CD4 or CD8 identity was assigned to each bulk clonotype according to whether the clonotype was present at higher abundance in the sequenced CD4 repertoire or the sequenced CD8 repertoire. The public sequencing data were trimmed at Q25 with fastp and processed into clonotypes with MiXCR by TCRdb, which kept only in-frame beta chains. CDR3 protein duplicates are merged, each entry listing the most common genes and DNA. The V and J calls and clone size come from TCRdb's table, not from the authors' own analysis. In all, the sample holds fewer than 350,000 distinct CDR3 sequences, and about 3.5% of those were seen once. The top ten constitute around 24% of the sample.

The sample's treatment or condition label is to be understood as: live attenuated yellow fever vaccine strain. At each blood-draw timepoint, two biological replicates of bulk PBMCs were collected. A standard Ficoll-Paque protocol was used to isolate PBMCs from peripheral blood. TriZol was used to extract RNA from bulk PBMCs, from CD4 and CD8 fractions, and from dextramer-positive and dextramer-negative fractions. Recombination connected TRBV5-4 to TRBJ1-2, with the D gene not confidently named. Sample: PBMCs, taken on the day of the yellow fever booster vaccination. The TCR originated in a man younger than 30 who received the YFV17D yellow fever vaccine. This receptor carries the CDR3 CASSPPGPLVYGYTF. Read as DNA, the sequence is TGTGCCAGCAGCCCCCCCGGGCCGTTGGTCTATGGCTACACCTTC.